This T cell receptor beta chain was found in a study of human T cells and chemical hapten exposure. Across the whole study: Weekly administration of diphenylcyclopropenone to the scalp of patients continued throughout the approximately 26-week study.

Regarding time point: patch test 2, 6 weeks after DPC sensitization. The treatment: therapeutic diphenylcyclopropenone sensitization with weekly scalp DPC. V was pared by 6 bases and J by 7 bases, with 7 bases between. The CDR3 runs 11 residues. CDR1 is MDHEN and CDR2 is SYDVKM in the germline V gene. Individual cDNA molecules in this library carried unique molecular identifiers. Original handling: 90,000 to 100,000 TCRs per sample was the median, with a range of roughly 20,000 to 750,000. A single record per CDR3 protein comes from TCRdb applying MiXCR to the RACE reads. These V and J calls derive from TCRdb rather than the authors' analysis. The data contain more than 85,000 distinct CDR3 sequences, more than 7% of them singletons.

This TCR derives from a woman aged 40 to 50 with alopecia areata. Some clones in this sample may be carry-over from other donors' samples. The sample here was whole blood, taken in connection with sensitization to the hapten diphenylcyclopropenone (DPC). This rearrangement joins TRBV28 to TRBJ1-5, with D possibly matching TRBD1 (5 bases). The CDR3 DNA sequence: TGTGCCAGCAGGCAGGGCCAGCCCCAGCATTTT. Its protein is CASRQGQPQHF.